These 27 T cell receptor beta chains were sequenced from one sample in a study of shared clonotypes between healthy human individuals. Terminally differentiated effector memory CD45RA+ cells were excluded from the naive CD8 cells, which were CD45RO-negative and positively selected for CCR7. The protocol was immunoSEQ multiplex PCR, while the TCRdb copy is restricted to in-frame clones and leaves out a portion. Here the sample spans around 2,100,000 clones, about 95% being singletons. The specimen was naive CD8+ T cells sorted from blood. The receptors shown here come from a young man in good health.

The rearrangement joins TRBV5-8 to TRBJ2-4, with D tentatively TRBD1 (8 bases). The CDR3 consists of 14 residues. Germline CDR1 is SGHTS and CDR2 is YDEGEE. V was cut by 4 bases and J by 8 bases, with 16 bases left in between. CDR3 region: CASSAGQAGDIQYF. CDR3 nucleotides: TGTGCCAGCAGCGCGGGACAGGCGGGAGACATTCAGTACTTC.

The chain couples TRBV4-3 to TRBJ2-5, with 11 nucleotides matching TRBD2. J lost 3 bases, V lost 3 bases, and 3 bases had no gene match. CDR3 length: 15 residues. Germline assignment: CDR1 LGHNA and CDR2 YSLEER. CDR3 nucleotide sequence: TGCGCCAGCAGCCAGGAACTAGCGGGAGAAGAGACCCAGTACTTC. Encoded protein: CASSQELAGEETQYF.

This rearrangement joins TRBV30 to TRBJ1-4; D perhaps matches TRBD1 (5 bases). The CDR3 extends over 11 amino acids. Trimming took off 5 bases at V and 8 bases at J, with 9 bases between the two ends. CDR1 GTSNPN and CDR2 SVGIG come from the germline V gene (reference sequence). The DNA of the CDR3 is TGTGCCTGGGGGGCCCCAGAAAAACTGTTTTTT. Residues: CAWGAPEKLFF.

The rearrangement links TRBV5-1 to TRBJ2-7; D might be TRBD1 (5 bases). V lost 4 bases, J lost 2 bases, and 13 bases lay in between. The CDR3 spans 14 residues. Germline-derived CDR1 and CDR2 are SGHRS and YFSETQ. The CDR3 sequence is CASSAQGLTYEQYF. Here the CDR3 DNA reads TGCGCCAGCAGCGCCCAGGGCCTCACCTACGAGCAGTACTTC.

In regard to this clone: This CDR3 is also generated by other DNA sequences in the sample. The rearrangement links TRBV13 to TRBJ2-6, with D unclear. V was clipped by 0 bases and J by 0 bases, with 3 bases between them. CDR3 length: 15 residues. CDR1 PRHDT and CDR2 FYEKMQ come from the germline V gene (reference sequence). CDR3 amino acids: CASSLGPSGANVLTF. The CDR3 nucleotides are TGTGCCAGCAGCTTAGGCCCCTCTGGGGCCAACGTCCTGACTTTC.

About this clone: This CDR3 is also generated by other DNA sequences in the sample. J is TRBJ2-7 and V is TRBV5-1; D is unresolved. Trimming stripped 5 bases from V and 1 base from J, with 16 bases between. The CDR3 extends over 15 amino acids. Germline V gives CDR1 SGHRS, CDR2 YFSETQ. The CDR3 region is CASSLDSGTSYEQYF. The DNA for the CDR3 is TGCGCCAGCAGTTTAGACTCTGGTACGTCCTACGAGCAGTACTTC.

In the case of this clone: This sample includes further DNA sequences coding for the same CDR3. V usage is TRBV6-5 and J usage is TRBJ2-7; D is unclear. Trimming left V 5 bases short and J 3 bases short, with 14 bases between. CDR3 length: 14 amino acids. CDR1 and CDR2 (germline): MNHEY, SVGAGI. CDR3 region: CASSPSGLGYEQYF. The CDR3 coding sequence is TGTGCCAGCAGTCCCTCGGGCCTCGGCTACGAGCAGTACTTC.

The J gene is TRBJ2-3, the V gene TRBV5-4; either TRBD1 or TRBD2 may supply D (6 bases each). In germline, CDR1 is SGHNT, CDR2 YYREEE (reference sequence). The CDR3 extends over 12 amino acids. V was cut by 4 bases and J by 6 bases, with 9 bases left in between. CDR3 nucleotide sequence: TGTGCCAGCAGCCCGGGGGCCGATACGCAGTATTTT. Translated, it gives CASSPGADTQYF.

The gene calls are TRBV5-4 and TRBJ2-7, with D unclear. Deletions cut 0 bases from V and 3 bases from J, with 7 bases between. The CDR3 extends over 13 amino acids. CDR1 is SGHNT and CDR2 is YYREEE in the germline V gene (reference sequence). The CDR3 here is CASSLGVDYEQYF. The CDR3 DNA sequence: TGTGCCAGCAGCTTGGGGGTTGACTACGAGCAGTACTTC.

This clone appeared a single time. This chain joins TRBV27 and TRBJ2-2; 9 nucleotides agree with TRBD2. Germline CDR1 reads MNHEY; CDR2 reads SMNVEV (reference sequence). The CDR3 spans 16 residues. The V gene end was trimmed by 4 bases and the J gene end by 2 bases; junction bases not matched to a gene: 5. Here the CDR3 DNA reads TGTGCCAGCAGTTCCCTAGCGGGAAGTAACACCGGGGAGCTGTTTTTT. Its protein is CASSSLAGSNTGELFF.

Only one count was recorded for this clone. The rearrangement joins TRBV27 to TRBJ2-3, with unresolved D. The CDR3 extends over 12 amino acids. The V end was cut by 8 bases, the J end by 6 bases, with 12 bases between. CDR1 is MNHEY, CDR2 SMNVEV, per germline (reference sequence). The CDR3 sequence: CASGWWADTQYF. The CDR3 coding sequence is TGTGCCAGCGGTTGGTGGGCGGATACGCAGTATTTT.

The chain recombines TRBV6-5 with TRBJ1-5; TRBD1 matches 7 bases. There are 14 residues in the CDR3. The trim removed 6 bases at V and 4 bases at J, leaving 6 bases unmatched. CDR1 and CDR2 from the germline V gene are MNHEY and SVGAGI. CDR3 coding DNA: TGTGCCAGCAGCCTATCACAGGGGAATCAGCCCCAGCATTTT. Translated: CASSLSQGNQPQHF.

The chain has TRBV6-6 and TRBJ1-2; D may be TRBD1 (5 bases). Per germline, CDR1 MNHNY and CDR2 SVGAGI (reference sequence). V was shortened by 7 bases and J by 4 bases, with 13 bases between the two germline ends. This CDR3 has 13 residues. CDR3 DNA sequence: TGTGCCAGCACCCCCTCAGGGCGCTATGGCTACACCTTC. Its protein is CASTPSGRYGYTF.

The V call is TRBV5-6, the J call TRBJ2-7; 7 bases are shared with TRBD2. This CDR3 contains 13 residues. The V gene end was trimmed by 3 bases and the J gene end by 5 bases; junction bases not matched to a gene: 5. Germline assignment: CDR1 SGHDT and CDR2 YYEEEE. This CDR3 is CASSSGLVNEQYF. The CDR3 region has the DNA TGTGCCAGCAGCTCTGGACTAGTCAACGAGCAGTACTTC.

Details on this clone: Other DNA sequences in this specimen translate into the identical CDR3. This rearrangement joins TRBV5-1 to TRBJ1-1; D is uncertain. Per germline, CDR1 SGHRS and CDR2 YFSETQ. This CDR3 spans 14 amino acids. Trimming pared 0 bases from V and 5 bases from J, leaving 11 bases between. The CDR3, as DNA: TGCGCCAGCAGCTTGGCGTTCCTGGGGACTGAAGCTTTCTTT. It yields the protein CASSLAFLGTEAFF.

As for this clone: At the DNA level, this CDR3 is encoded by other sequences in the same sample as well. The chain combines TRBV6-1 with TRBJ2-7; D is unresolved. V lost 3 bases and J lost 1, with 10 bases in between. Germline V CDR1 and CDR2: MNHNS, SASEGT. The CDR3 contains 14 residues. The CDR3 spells CASSEFGGSYEQYF. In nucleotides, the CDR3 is TGTGCCAGCAGTGAGTTTGGCGGTTCCTACGAGCAGTACTTC.

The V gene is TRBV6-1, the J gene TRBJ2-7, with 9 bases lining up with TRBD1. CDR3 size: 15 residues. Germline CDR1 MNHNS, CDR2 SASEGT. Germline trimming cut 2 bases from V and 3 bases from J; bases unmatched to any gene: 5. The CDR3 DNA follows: TGTGCCAGCAGTGAAATCGGGACAGGGCACTACGAGCAGTACTTC. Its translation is CASSEIGTGHYEQYF.

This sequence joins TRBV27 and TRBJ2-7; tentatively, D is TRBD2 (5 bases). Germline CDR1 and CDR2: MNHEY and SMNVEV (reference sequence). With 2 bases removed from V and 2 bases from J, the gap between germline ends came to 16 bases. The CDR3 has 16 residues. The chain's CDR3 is CASSLRGPHSAYEQYF. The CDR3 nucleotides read TGTGCCAGCAGTTTACGCGGGCCTCACTCCGCCTACGAGCAGTACTTC.

The CDR3 spells CASSLGLAGLYNEQFF. CDR3 sequence (DNA): TGTGCCAGCTCTCTTGGACTAGCGGGGCTTTACAATGAGCAGTTCTTC. V is TRBV18 and J is TRBJ2-1; 12 positions agree with TRBD2. V trimming: 6 bases; J trimming: 4 bases; junction bases outside the gene matches: 7. CDR1 KGHSH and CDR2 LQKENI come from the germline V gene. CDR3 size: 16 residues.

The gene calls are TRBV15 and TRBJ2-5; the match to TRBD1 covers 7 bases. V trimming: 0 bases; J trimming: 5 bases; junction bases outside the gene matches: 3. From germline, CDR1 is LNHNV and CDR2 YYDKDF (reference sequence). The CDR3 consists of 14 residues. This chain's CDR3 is CATSREGRGETQYF. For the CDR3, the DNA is TGTGCCACCAGCAGAGAAGGCAGGGGGGAGACCCAGTACTTC.

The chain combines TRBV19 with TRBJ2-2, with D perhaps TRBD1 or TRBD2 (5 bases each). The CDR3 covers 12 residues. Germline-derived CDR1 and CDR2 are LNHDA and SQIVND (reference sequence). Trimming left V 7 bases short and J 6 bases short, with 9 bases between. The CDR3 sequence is CASIGAPGELFF. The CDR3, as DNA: TGTGCCAGTATCGGGGCGCCCGGGGAGCTGTTTTTT.

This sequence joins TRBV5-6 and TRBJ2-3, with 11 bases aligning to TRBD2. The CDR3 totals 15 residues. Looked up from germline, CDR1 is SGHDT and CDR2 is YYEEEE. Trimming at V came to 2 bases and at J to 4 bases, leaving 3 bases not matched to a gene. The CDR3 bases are TGTGCCAGCAGCTTTAGCGGGGGGGCGTCAGATACGCAGTATTTT. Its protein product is CASSFSGGASDTQYF.

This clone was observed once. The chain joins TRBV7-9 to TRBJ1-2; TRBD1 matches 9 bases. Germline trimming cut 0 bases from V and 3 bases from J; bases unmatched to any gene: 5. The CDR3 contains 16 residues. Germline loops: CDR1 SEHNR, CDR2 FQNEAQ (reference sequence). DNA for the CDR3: TGTGCCAGCAGCTTAGCCGGGACAGGGCCCGACTATGGCTACACCTTC. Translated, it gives CASSLAGTGPDYGYTF. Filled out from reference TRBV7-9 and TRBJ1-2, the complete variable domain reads DTGVSQNPRHKITKRGQNVTFRCDPISEHNRLYWYRQTLGQGPEFLTYFQNEAQLEKSRLLSDRFSAERPKGSFSTLEIQRTEQGDSAMYLCASSLAGTGPDYGYTFGSGTRLTVV.

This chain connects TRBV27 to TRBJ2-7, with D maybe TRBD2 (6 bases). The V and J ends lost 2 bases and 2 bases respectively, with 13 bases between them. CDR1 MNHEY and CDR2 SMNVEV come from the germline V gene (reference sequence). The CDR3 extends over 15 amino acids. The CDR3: CASSLSAGSAYEQYF. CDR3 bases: TGTGCCAGCAGTTTAAGTGCGGGGTCAGCCTACGAGCAGTACTTC.

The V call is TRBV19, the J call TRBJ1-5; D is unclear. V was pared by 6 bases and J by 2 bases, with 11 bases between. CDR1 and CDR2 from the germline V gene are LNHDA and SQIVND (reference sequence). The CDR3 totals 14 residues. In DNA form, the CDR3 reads TGTGCCAGTAGCCTCGACCTGGGCAATCAGCCCCAGCATTTT. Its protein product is CASSLDLGNQPQHF. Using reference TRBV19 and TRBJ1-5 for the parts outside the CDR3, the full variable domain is DGGITQSPKYLFRKEGQNVTLSCEQNLNHDAMYWYRQDPGQGLRLIYYSQIVNDFQKGDIAEGYSVSREKKESFPLTVTSAQKNPTAFYLCASSLDLGNQPQHFGDGTRLSIL.

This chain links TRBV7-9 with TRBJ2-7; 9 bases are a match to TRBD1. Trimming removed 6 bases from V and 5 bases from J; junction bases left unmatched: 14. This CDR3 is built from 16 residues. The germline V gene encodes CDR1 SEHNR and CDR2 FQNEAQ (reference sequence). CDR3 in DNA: TGTGCCAGCAGTACAAGTTTCGGACAGGGGAACGACGAGCAGTACTTC. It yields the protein CASSTSFGQGNDEQYF.

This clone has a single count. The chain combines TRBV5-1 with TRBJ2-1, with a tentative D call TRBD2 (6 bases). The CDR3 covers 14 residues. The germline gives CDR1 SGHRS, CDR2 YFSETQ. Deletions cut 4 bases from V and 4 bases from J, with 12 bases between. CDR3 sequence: CASSPRDGYNEQFF. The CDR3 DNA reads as TGCGCCAGCAGCCCGCGGGACGGATACAATGAGCAGTTCTTC.